A single TCR beta chain is shown here with its context. The entry originates in a study of blood T cell repertoires in COVID-19. Study-level background: The analysed material was cDNA or gDNA that came from T cells, B-cell-depleted T cells, or PBMCs.

The CDR3 runs 18 residues. The J segment lost 3 bases and the V segment lost 1 base, leaving 12 bases of the junction unmatched. From germline, CDR1 is KGHSH and CDR2 LQKENI. Method: immunoSEQ multiplex PCR; TCRdb's copy keeps in-frame clones and lacks some. This repertoire shows about 270,000 clones, roughly 93% found once; its top ten account for 2.3%. The chain combines TRBV18 with TRBJ1-5; TRBD1 aligns across 7 bases. The sequenced sample was PBMCs or T cells enriched from blood (not recorded which). This receptor was obtained from a woman between 40 and 50 years old with acute COVID-19. This CDR3 reads CASSPQTGATGTNQPQHF. The CDR3 DNA is TGTGCCAGCTCACCACAAACAGGGGCCACTGGTACCAATCAGCCCCAGCATTTT.